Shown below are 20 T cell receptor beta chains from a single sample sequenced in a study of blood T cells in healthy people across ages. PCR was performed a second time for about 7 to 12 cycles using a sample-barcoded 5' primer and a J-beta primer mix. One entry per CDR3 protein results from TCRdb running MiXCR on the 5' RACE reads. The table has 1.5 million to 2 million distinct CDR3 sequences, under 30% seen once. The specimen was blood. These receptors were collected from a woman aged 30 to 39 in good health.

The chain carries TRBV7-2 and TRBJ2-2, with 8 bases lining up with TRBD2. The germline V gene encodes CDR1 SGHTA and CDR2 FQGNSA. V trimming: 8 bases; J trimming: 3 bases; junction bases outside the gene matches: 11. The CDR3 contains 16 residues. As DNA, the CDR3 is TGTGCCAGCCGCGCCGGGGGGGGCGAGGACACCGGGGAGCTGTTTTTT. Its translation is CASRAGGGEDTGELFF. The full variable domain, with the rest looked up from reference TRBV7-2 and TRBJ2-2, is GAGVSQSPSNKVTEKGKDVELRCDPISGHTALYWYRQSLGQGLEFLIYFQGNSAPDKSGLPSDRFSAERTGGSVSTLTIQRTQQEDSAVYLCASRAGGGEDTGELFFGEGSRLTVL.

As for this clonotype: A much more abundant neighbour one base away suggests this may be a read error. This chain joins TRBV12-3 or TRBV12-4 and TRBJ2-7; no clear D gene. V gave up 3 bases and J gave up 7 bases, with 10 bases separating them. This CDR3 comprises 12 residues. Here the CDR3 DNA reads TGTGCCAGCAGTTTGGGGAATTTTGAGCAGTACTTC. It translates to CASSLGNFEQYF.

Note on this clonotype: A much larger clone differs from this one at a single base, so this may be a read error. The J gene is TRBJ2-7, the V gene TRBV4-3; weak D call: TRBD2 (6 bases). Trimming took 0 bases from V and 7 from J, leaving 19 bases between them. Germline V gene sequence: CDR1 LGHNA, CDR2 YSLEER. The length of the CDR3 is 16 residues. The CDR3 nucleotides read TGCGCCAGCAGCCAAGATTGGCGGGGACTGAAGGATGAGCAGTACTTC. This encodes CASSQDWRGLKDEQYF.

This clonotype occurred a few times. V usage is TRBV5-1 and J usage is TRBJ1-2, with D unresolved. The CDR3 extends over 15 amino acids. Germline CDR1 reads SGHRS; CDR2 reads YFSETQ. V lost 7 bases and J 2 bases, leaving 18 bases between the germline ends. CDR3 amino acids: CASSSGAGVNYGYTF. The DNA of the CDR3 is TGCGCCAGCTCCTCCGGAGCAGGAGTGAACTATGGCTACACCTTC. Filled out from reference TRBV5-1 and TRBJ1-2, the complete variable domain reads KAGVTQTPRYLIKTRGQQVTLSCSPISGHRSVSWYQQTPGQGLQFLFEYFSETQRNKGNFPGRFSGRQFSNSRSEMNVSTLELGDSALYLCASSSGAGVNYGYTFGSGTRLTVV.

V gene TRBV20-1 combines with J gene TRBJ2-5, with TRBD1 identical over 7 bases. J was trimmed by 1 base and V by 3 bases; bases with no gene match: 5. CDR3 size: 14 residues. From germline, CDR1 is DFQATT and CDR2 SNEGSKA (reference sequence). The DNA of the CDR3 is TGCAGTGCTAGGAGTAGGGACAGCCAAGAGACCCAGTACTTC. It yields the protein CSARSRDSQETQYF.

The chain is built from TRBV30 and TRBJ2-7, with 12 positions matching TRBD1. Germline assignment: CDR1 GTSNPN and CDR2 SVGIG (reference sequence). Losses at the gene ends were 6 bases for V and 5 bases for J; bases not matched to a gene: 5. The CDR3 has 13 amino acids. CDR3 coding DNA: TGTGCCTGCCAAGGGACAGGGGGCGACGAGCAGTACTTC. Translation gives CACQGTGGDEQYF.

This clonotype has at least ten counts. Here the CDR3 reads CASSLARRVNEQYF. CDR3 sequence (DNA): TGTGCCAGCAGCTTAGCGCGCAGGGTTAACGAGCAGTACTTC. The rearrangement uses TRBV7-2 and TRBJ2-7; maybe TRBD1 (5 bases). CDR3 length: 14 residues. The germline gives CDR1 SGHTA, CDR2 FQGNSA. Trimming stripped 0 bases from V and 5 bases from J, with 11 bases between.

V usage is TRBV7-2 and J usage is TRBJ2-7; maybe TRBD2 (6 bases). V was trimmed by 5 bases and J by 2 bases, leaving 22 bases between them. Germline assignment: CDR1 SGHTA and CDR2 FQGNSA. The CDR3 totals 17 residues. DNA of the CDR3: TGTGCCAGCAGCCCCAGGGCGACGCGGGATAAACCCTACGAGCAGTACTTC. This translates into CASSPRATRDKPYEQYF.

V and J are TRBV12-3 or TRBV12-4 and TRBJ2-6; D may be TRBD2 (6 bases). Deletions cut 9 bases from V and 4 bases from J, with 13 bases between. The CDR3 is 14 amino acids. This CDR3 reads CASPGVVGANVLTF. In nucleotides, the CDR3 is TGTGCCAGTCCGGGGGTAGTAGGGGCCAACGTCCTGACTTTC.

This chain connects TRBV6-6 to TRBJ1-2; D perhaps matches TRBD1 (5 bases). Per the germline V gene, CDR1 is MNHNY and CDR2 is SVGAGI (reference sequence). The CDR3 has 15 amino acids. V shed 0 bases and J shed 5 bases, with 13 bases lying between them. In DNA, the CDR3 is TGTGCCAGCAGTTACTCAATCGGGGGTTCATATGGCTACACCTTC. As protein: CASSYSIGGSYGYTF.

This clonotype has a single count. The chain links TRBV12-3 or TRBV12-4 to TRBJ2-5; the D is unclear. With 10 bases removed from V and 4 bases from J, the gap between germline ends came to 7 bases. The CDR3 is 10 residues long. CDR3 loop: CATLGETQYF. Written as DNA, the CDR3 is TGTGCCACACTGGGAGAGACCCAGTACTTC.

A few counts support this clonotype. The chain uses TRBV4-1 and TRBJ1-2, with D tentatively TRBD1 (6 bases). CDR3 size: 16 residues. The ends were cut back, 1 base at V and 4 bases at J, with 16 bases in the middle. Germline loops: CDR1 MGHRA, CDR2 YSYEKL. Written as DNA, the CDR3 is TGCGCCAGCAGCCAAGTATGGACGGACAGATCCTATGGCTACACCTTC. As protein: CASSQVWTDRSYGYTF.

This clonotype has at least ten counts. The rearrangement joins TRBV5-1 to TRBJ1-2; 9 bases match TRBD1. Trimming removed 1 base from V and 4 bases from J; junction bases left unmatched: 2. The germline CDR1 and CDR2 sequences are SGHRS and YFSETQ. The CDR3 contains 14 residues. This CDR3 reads CASSLRQGGYGYTF. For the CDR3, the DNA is TGCGCCAGCAGCTTGCGACAGGGGGGCTATGGCTACACCTTC.

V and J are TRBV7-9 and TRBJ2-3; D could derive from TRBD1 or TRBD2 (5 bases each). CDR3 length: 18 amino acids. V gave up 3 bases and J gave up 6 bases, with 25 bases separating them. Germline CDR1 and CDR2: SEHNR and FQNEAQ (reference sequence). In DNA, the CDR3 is TGTGCCAGCAGCTTTAAACTAAGTCGGGACCAGGTTTCTGATACGCAGTATTTT. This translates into CASSFKLSRDQVSDTQYF.

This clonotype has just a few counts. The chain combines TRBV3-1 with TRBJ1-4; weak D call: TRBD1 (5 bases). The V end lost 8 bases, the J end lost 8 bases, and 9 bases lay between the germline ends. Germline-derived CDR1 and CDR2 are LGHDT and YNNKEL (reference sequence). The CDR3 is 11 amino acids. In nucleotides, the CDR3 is TGTGCCAGCGCGTGGGGGGAAAAACTGTTTTTT. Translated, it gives CASAWGEKLFF.

CDR3 DNA sequence: TGTGCCAGCAGGGCCGGTGGGGGGCGTCAGTACTTC. It specifies CASRAGGGRQYF. The V call is TRBV12-3 or TRBV12-4, the J call TRBJ2-4, with D perhaps matching TRBD1 or TRBD2 (6 bases each). The V end lost 6 bases, the J end lost 12 bases, and 15 bases lay between the germline ends. The CDR3 is 12 residues long.

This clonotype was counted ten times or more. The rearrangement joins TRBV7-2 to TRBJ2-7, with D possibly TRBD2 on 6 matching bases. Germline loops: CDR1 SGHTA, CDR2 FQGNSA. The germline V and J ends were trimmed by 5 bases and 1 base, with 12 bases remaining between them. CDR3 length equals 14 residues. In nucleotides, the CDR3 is TGTGCCAGCAGCCGCTCCGGGACTTCCTACGAGCAGTACTTC. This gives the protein CASSRSGTSYEQYF.

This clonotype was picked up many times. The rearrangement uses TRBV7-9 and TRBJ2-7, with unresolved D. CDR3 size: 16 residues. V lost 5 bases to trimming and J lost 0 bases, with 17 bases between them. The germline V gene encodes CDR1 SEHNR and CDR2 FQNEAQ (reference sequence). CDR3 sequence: CASSRTGRKNSYEQYF. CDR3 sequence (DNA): TGTGCCAGCAGCAGAACCGGCAGGAAAAACTCCTACGAGCAGTACTTC.

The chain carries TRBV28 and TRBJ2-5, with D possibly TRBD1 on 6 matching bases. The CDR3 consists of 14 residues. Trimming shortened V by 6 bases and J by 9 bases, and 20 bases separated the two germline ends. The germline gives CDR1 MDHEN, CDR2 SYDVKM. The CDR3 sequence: CASRSTGKIVAQYF. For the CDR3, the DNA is TGTGCCAGCAGATCGACAGGAAAGATAGTGGCCCAGTACTTC.

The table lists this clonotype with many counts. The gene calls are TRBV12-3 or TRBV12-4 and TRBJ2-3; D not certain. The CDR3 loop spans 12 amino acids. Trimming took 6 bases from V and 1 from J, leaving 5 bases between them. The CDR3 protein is CASSSGTDTQYF. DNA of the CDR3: TGTGCCAGCAGCTCCGGCACAGATACGCAGTATTTT.